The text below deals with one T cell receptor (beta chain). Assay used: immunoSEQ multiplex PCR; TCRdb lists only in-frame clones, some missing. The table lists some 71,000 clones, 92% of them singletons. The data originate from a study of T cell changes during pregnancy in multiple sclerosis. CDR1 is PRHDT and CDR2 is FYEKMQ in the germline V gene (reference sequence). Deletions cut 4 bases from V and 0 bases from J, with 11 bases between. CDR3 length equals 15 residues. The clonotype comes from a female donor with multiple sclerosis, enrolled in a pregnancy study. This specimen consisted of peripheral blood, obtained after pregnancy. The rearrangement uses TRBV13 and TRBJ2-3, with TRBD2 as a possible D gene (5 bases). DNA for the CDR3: TGTGCCAGCAGCTGGCGCGGCGGGAGCACAGATACGCAGTATTTT. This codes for CASSWRGGSTDTQYF.